This T cell receptor beta chain was recorded in a study of PD-L1 blockade in urothelial cancer. For the study at large: Median blood clonality was roughly 0.072, with under 100,000 unique TCRs.

A remark on this clone: Its antigen is still unknown.

Study outcomes and limitations: Expansion of tumor-associated blood clones at 3 weeks was greater in durable-benefit patients.

The sample's time point: pretreatment peripheral blood. Patients had locally advanced or metastatic urothelial carcinoma. CDR1 is KGHSH and CDR2 is LQKENI in the germline V gene. With 3 bases clipped from V and 7 bases from J, the junction kept 10 bases outside the gene matches. There are 16 residues in the CDR3. Libraries were prepared by immunoSEQ multiplex PCR; TCRdb keeps only in-frame clonotypes and omits some of them. The top ten hold less than 8.5% of the sample, which has about 79,000 clones, approximately 80% seen once. Sequencing used PBMCs, obtained around atezolizumab (anti-PD-L1) treatment. The genes are TRBV18 and TRBJ2-1; 9 bases fit TRBD2. The TCR sequence derives from a man aged 40-50 years with urothelial cancer. The CDR3 bases are TGTGCCAGCTCACCTACTAGCGGGCGGCTTGGAAATGAGCAGTTCTTC. It translates to CASSPTSGRLGNEQFF.